One sample yielded the 19 T cell receptor beta chains listed below, sequenced in a study of cytomegalovirus exposure and HLA in healthy donors. In the PCR, 60 Vbeta and 13 Jbeta primers were used. Measured with immunoSEQ multiplex PCR; TCRdb has only the in-frame clones, and not every one. The sample contains approximately 150,000 clones, around 65% of which appear only once. Sequenced input: PBMCs. These receptors were collected from a woman aged 60-75 years in good health and CMV-seronegative.

The chain couples TRBV29-1 to TRBJ2-3; unclear D gene. CDR1 is SQVTM, CDR2 ANQGSEA, per germline. The CDR3 has 13 residues. Trimming shortened V by 7 bases and J by 6 bases, and 17 bases separated the two germline ends. The CDR3 nucleotides read TGCAGCGCCCATGTGTCTAGTGCCGATACGCAGTATTTT. Protein product: CSAHVSSADTQYF.

This clone was recorded a few times. The chain combines TRBV10-3 with TRBJ2-1; 7 nucleotides line up with TRBD2. This CDR3 is built from 13 residues. The germline V gene has CDR1 ENHRY and CDR2 SYGVKD. V trimming: 2 bases; J trimming: 10 bases; junction bases outside the gene matches: 5. The CDR3 loop reads CAISETGLLEQFF. Written as DNA, the CDR3 is TGTGCCATCAGTGAGACGGGACTACTCGAGCAGTTCTTC.

V usage is TRBV9 and J usage is TRBJ2-5; 11 bases map to TRBD2. With 3 bases clipped from V and 2 bases from J, the junction kept 6 bases outside the gene matches. The CDR3 has 16 amino acids. Germline V gene data show CDR1 as SGDLS and CDR2 as YYNGEE. Here the CDR3 DNA reads TGTGCCAGCAGCGCAACGGGACTAGCGGTACAAGAGACCCAGTACTTC. The encoded protein is CASSATGLAVQETQYF.

This clone was seen only a few times. At one end the junction does not follow the germline gene, possibly because of a read error. The J gene is TRBJ1-2, the V gene TRBV7-9, with 8 bases lining up with TRBD1. CDR3 size: 13 residues. The V gene's germline CDR1 is SEHNR and CDR2 FQNEAQ (reference sequence). The chain's CDR3 is CSSPRDRGDGYTF. Written as DNA, the CDR3 is TGTTCCAGCCCCCGTGACAGGGGAGATGGCTACACCTTC.

The chain links TRBV19 to TRBJ1-1, with a tentative D call TRBD1 (6 bases). Trimming left V 5 bases short and J 4 bases short, with 14 bases between. The CDR3 loop spans 14 amino acids. Per germline, CDR1 LNHDA and CDR2 SQIVND (reference sequence). The CDR3 coding sequence is TGTGCCAGTAGTCCCGTCGACAGGAGCACTGAAGCTTTCTTT. This gives the protein CASSPVDRSTEAFF.

The V call is TRBV5-1, the J call TRBJ2-5; tentative D call: TRBD1 (7 bases). V was shortened by 4 bases and J by 4 bases, with 17 bases between the two germline ends. CDR1 SGHRS and CDR2 YFSETQ come from the germline V gene. The CDR3 is made up of 15 amino acids. The CDR3 region has the DNA TGCGCCAGCAGCGGGGTGGAGGGGGCCCTAGAGACCCAGTACTTC. It encodes CASSGVEGALETQYF. The complete variable domain, with remaining parts taken from reference TRBV5-1 and TRBJ2-5, reads KAGVTQTPRYLIKTRGQQVTLSCSPISGHRSVSWYQQTPGQGLQFLFEYFSETQRNKGNFPGRFSGRQFSNSRSEMNVSTLELGDSALYLCASSGVEGALETQYFGPGTRLLVL.

V gene TRBV10-3 combines with J gene TRBJ2-1, with 10 bases lining up with TRBD2. The CDR3 has 15 amino acids. Germline assignment: CDR1 ENHRY and CDR2 SYGVKD. V was clipped by 0 bases and J by 11 bases; unmatched bases: 7. The CDR3 protein is CAISESASGGVKQFF. Here the CDR3 DNA reads TGTGCCATCAGTGAGTCGGCTAGCGGGGGAGTAAAGCAGTTCTTC.

V and J are TRBV11-3 and TRBJ2-2; D may be TRBD2 (5 bases). From germline, CDR1 is SGHNT and CDR2 YENEEA. V shed 4 bases and J shed 6 bases, with 9 bases lying between them. CDR3 size: 13 residues. CDR3 loop: CASSSRDSGELFF. The CDR3 coding sequence is TGTGCCAGCAGCTCGAGGGATTCCGGGGAGCTGTTTTTT.

The genes are TRBV7-2 and TRBJ2-7; D is perhaps TRBD1 (6 bases). CDR3 size: 15 residues. Trimming stripped 5 bases from V and 2 bases from J, with 16 bases between. CDR1 is SGHTA, CDR2 FQGNSA, per germline. CDR3 protein: CASSPDTGPTYEQYF. In nucleotides, the CDR3 is TGTGCCAGCAGCCCCGATACAGGGCCGACCTACGAGCAGTACTTC.

V is TRBV7-2 and J is TRBJ2-1; D is uncertain. Looked up from germline, CDR1 is SGHTA and CDR2 is FQGNSA. Trimming took 1 base from V and 6 from J, leaving 7 bases between them. This CDR3 has 13 amino acids. CDR3 coding DNA: TGTGCCAGCAGCTTAGTGGCGGTCAATGAGCAGTTCTTC. It specifies CASSLVAVNEQFF.

CDR3 residues: CASSTDTFGEQYF. The CDR3 coding sequence is TGTGCCAGCAGCACTGACACTTTTGGGGAGCAGTACTTC. This chain joins TRBV5-6 and TRBJ2-5; D is possibly TRBD2 (5 bases). The V end lost 4 bases, the J end lost 11 bases, and 18 bases lay between the germline ends. This CDR3 is built from 13 residues. Germline CDR1 is SGHDT and CDR2 is YYEEEE.

The chain has TRBV6-1 and TRBJ2-7; D not resolved. CDR1 is MNHNS and CDR2 is SASEGT in the germline V gene. V lost 5 bases and J lost 0, with 11 bases in between. This CDR3 region has 14 residues. CDR3 amino acids: CASSQMYSSYEQYF. The DNA of the CDR3 is TGTGCCAGCAGTCAAATGTACAGCTCCTACGAGCAGTACTTC.

As to this clone: The same CDR3 arises from other DNA sequences in this sample as well. CDR3 DNA sequence: TGTGCCAGCAGCCTTAGGACAGGCCAGAACACTGAAGCTTTCTTT. Translating gives CASSLRTGQNTEAFF. This sequence joins TRBV14 and TRBJ1-1; 7 nucleotides line up with TRBD1. This CDR3 comprises 15 residues. Trimming took 4 bases from V and 1 from J; bases not matched to a gene: 6. Germline V lookup: CDR1 SGHDN, CDR2 FVKESK.

This chain connects TRBV28 to TRBJ1-1; TRBD1 is a possible D gene (6 bases). Germline CDR1 is MDHEN and CDR2 is SYDVKM. Trimming pared 5 bases from V and 11 bases from J, leaving 18 bases between. CDR3 length equals 13 residues. The CDR3 loop reads CASSRTGSLNAFF. CDR3 bases: TGTGCCAGCAGTCGAACAGGGAGTCTGAACGCTTTCTTT.

The chain has TRBV28 and TRBJ2-7, with D possibly TRBD1 on 5 matching bases. Looked up from germline, CDR1 is MDHEN and CDR2 is SYDVKM. With 6 bases removed from V and 6 bases from J, the gap between germline ends came to 18 bases. This CDR3 is 14 amino acids long. CDR3 in amino acids: CASRIGTGISEQYF. CDR3 nucleotide sequence: TGTGCCAGCAGGATAGGAACAGGTATCAGCGAGCAGTACTTC.

V usage is TRBV6-6 and J usage is TRBJ2-3; D call uncertain. Germline V gene sequence: CDR1 MNHNY, CDR2 SVGAGI (reference sequence). CDR3 length equals 14 residues. The V end lost 7 bases, the J end lost 0 bases, and 11 bases lay between the germline ends. The CDR3 here is CASNLQPSTDTQYF. For the CDR3, the DNA is TGTGCCAGCAATCTACAGCCCAGCACAGATACGCAGTATTTT.

This clone has a handful of counts. The chain is built from TRBV2 and TRBJ1-2; 7 nucleotides match TRBD1. Germline lookup yields CDR1 SNHLY and CDR2 FYNNEI. The CDR3 length is 13 residues. With 6 bases clipped from V and 8 bases from J, the junction kept 9 bases outside the gene matches. CDR3 protein: CASRDDRDGGYTF. As DNA, the CDR3 is TGTGCCAGCAGGGATGACAGGGACGGCGGCTACACCTTC.

The genes are TRBV27 and TRBJ1-2, with TRBD1 matching 10 bases. Germline CDR1 MNHEY, CDR2 SMNVEV (reference sequence). Trimming took 0 bases from V and 2 from J; bases not matched to a gene: 0. The CDR3 sequence is 15 residues long. CDR3 amino acids: CASSLSTGGNYGYTF. The CDR3 nucleotides read TGTGCCAGCAGTTTATCGACAGGGGGCAACTATGGCTACACCTTC.

The rearrangement joins TRBV29-1 to TRBJ2-1, with D possibly matching TRBD2 (6 bases). Germline V CDR1 and CDR2: SQVTM, ANQGSEA. Trimming stripped 7 bases from V and 2 bases from J, with 12 bases between. The CDR3 consists of 13 residues. CDR3 region: CSGVTRTYNEQFF. The CDR3 DNA reads as TGCAGCGGGGTGACTAGGACCTACAATGAGCAGTTCTTC.